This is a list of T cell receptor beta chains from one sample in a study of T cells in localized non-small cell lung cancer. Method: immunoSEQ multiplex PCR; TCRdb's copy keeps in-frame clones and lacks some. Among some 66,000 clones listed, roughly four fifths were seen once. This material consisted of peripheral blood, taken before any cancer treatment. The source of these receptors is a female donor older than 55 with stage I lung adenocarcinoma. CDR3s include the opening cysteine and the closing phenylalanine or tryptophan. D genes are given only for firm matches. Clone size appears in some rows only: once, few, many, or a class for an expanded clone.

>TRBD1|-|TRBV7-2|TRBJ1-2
CASSAWNGQGQGYTF
TGTGCCAGCAGCGCTTGGAACGGACAGGGTCAGGGCTACACCTTC
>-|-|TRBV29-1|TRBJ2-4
CSVATPKNIQYF
TGCAGCGTCGCAACACCAAAAAACATTCAGTACTTC
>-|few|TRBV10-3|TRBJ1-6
CAIRGSSDNSPLHF
TGTGCCATCAGGGGGTCATCGGATAATTCACCCCTCCACTTT
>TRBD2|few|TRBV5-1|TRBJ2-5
CASSLRGLAGGVQETQYF
TGCGCCAGCAGCTTAAGGGGACTAGCGGGAGGCGTACAAGAGACCCAGTACTTC
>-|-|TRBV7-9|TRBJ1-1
CASSFKSGENTEAFF
TGTGCCAGCAGCTTTAAATCGGGGGAGAACACTGAAGCTTTCTTT
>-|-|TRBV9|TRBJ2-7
CASSVGLSGAVLGEQYF
TGTGCCAGCAGCGTCGGGCTTAGCGGAGCCGTCTTGGGCGAGCAGTACTTC
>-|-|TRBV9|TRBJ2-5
CASSPRASPETQYF
TGTGCCAGCAGCCCCCGAGCTAGTCCAGAGACCCAGTACTTC
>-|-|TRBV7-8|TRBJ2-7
CASSLFTGDEQYF
TGTGCCAGCAGCTTATTTACGGGAGACGAGCAGTACTTC
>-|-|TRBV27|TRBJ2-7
CASSPTLYGSSYEQYF
TGTGCCAGCAGTCCGACGTTATACGGGAGCTCCTACGAGCAGTACTTC
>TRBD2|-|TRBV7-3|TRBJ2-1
CASSGGTSGRRGNEQFF
TGTGCCAGCAGCGGCGGGACTAGCGGGAGGAGGGGCAATGAGCAGTTCTTC
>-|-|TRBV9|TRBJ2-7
CASSVAGPGSSYEQYF
TGTGCCAGCAGCGTAGCAGGTCCCGGTAGCTCCTACGAGCAGTACTTC
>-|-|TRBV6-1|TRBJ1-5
CASGDSRLSPQHF
TGTGCCAGTGGAGACAGCCGCCTCTCGCCCCAGCATTTT
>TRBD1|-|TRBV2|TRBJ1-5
CASKEGAVNQPQHF
TGTGCCAGCAAGGAGGGGGCCGTGAATCAGCCCCAGCATTTT
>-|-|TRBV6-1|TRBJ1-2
CASSETGLGYGYTF
TGTGCCAGCAGTGAAACAGGGCTCGGCTATGGCTACACCTTC
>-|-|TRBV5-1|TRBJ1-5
CASSLQGSNQPQHF
TGCGCCAGCAGCTTACAGGGAAGCAATCAGCCCCAGCATTTT
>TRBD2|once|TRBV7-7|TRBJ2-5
CASSLAGRDQETQYF
TGTGCTAGCAGCTTAGCGGGCAGGGACCAAGAGACCCAGTACTTC
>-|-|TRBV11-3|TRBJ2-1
CASTLRGRVSNEQFF
TGTGCCAGCACCTTAAGAGGCCGCGTCTCCAATGAGCAGTTCTTC
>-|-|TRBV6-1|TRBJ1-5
CASSESSGDQPQHF
TGTGCCAGCAGTGAAAGCTCAGGGGATCAGCCCCAGCATTTT
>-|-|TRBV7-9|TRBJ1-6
CASSSWADSATLHF
TGTGCCAGCAGCTCCTGGGCAGACTCGGCCACCCTCCACTTT
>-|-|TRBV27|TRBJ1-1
CASRGGGRGPEAFF
TGTGCCAGTAGGGGTGGGGGGCGAGGTCCTGAAGCTTTCTTT
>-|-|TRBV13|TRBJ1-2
CASSLQNQNYGYTF
TGTGCCAGCAGCCTACAGAATCAAAACTATGGCTACACCTTC
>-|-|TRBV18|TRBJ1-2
CASSLGMQSVYTF
TGTGCCAGCTCATTGGGTATGCAGAGTGTATACACCTTC
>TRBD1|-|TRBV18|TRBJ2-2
CASPPYRGRNTGELFF
TGTGCCAGCCCACCATACAGGGGGCGGAACACCGGGGAGCTGTTTTTT
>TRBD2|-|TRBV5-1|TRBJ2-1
CASSPTSGRALGSYNEQFF
TGCGCCAGCAGCCCCACTAGCGGGAGGGCCCTCGGCTCCTACAATGAGCAGTTCTTC
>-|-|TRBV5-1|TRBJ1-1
CASSRERVTTEAFF
TGCGCCAGCAGTCGTGAGAGGGTTACCACTGAAGCTTTCTTT
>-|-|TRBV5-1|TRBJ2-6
CATSGRGANVLTF
TGCGCCACCTCCGGTAGGGGGGCCAACGTCCTGACTTTC
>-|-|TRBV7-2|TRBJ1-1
CASLGGLKAFF
TGTGCCAGTCTTGGAGGGCTAAAAGCTTTCTTT
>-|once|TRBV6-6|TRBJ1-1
CASSYGSAAFF
TGTGCCAGCAGTTACGGGTCGGCAGCTTTCTTT
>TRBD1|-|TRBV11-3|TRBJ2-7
CASSFGQGPYEQYF
TGTGCCAGCAGCTTCGGACAGGGACCCTACGAGCAGTACTTC
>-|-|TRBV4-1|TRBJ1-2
CASSQVESGLNGYTF
TGCGCCAGCAGCCAAGTAGAATCCGGGTTAAATGGCTACACCTTC
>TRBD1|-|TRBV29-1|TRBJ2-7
CSVDGTGNSPYRHEQYF
TGCAGCGTTGATGGGACAGGTAATTCCCCTTATAGGCACGAGCAGTACTTC
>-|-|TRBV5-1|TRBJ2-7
CASSPGASQAYEQYF
TGCGCCAGCAGCCCCGGAGCCAGCCAGGCCTACGAGCAGTACTTC
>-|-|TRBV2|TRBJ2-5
CASSEEQTPQETQYF
TGTGCCAGCAGTGAAGAACAGACCCCCCAAGAGACCCAGTACTTC
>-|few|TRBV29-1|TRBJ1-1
CSVSQGLTEAFF
TGCAGCGTTTCACAGGGACTCACTGAAGCTTTCTTT
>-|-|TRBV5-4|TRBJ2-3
CASSLPTGTDTQYF
TGTGCCAGCAGCCTCCCGACGGGCACAGATACGCAGTATTTT
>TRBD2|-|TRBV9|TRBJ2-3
CASSVGASGLAGDTQYF
TGTGCCAGCAGCGTAGGGGCTAGCGGACTAGCAGGAGATACGCAGTATTTT